The next 2 T cell receptor beta chains were all read from a single sample in a study of T cell clonotyping in hematopoietic cell transplantation. Using immunoSEQ multiplex PCR, the repertoire was profiled, and TCRdb retains in-frame clones only, with some absent. The sample lists tens of thousands of clones, 92% occurring once. Here the sequenced sample was PBMCs, taken 100 days after allogeneic stem cell transplant. These receptors came from a female patient between 50 and 59 years old who had an allogeneic stem cell transplant from a related donor, so the T cells may come from the graft donor. Some clones in this sample may be carry-over from other donors' samples.

The chain uses TRBV30 and TRBJ1-1, with unresolved D. Germline-derived CDR1 and CDR2 are GTSNPN and SVGIG (reference sequence). This CDR3 has 8 residues. Between the trimmed V and J ends, which lost 4 bases and 8 bases, there was a span of 2 bases. CDR3 residues: CAWTEAFF. As DNA, the CDR3 is TGTGCCTGGACCGAAGCTTTCTTT.

This chain joins TRBV5-4 and TRBJ2-2; D may be TRBD2 (5 bases). This CDR3 has 14 amino acids. Trimming left V 0 bases short and J 5 bases short, with 8 bases between. Germline-derived CDR1 and CDR2 are SGHNT and YYREEE (reference sequence). CDR3 amino acids: CASSLVRDTGELFF. Here the CDR3 DNA reads TGTGCCAGCAGCTTGGTGAGGGATACCGGGGAGCTGTTTTTT.